This T cell receptor beta chain was captured in a study of T cell changes during pregnancy in multiple sclerosis. Repertoires were generated with immunoSEQ multiplex PCR, while TCRdb's copy carries only in-frame clones and drops some. The repertoire has 89,000 or so clones, 90% to 95% of them found once; the top ten carry around 3.3%. V was cut by 4 bases and J by 5 bases, with 12 bases left in between. CDR3 length: 13 residues. CDR1 and CDR2 from the germline V gene are MNHNS and SASEGT. Sequenced material: PBMCs, taken in the first trimester of pregnancy. The V gene is TRBV6-1, the J gene TRBJ2-7, with a tentative D call TRBD1 (5 bases). The TCR sequence derives from a female donor in good health, serving as a control in a pregnancy study. Some clones in this sample may be carry-over from other donors' samples. CDR3 bases: TGTGCCAGCAGTGCAGAAAGGGGTGACGAGCAGTACTTC. Amino acid sequence: CASSAERGDEQYF.